The entry that follows covers one T cell receptor (beta chain) sequence. V was pared by 5 bases and J by 5 bases, with 18 bases between. CDR3 length equals 16 residues. Germline values: CDR1 MRHNA, CDR2 SNTAGT. Primers included in the PCR were 60 Vbeta and 13 Jbeta primers. Libraries were prepared by immunoSEQ multiplex PCR; TCRdb keeps only in-frame clonotypes and omits some of them. Among 200,000 or so clones, about 80% were seen once, and the ten largest hold about 1.9%. The record originates from a study of cytomegalovirus exposure and HLA in healthy donors. This rearrangement joins TRBV6-4 to TRBJ1-4; a weak D match, TRBD1 (5 bases). Sequencing input: PBMCs. The sequence was obtained from a woman younger than 35 in good health and CMV-seropositive. The DNA for the CDR3 is TGTGCCAGCAGTCCCGGGACGGGAGCGGGGAATGAAAAACTGTTTTTT. Its translation: CASSPGTGAGNEKLFF.